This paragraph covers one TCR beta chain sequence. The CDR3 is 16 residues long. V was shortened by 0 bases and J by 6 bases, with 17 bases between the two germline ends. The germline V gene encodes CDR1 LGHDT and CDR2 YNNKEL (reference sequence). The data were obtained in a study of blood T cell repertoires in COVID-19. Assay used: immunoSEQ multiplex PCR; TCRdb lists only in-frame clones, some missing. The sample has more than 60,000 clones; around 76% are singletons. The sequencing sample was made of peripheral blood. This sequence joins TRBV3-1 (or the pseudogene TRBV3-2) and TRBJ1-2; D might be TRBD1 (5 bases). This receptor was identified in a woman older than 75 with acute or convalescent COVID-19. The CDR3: CASSQDPGPTSHGYTF. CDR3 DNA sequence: TGTGCCAGCAGCCAAGATCCAGGGCCTACAAGCCATGGCTACACCTTC.